The clone carrying this TCR beta chain was observed a few times. Trimming took off 4 bases at V and 1 base at J, with 7 bases between the two ends. The CDR3 has 13 amino acids. The entry originates in a study of patients and donors after allogeneic stem cell transplantation. MiXCR, applied by TCRdb to the RT-PCR reads, yields one record per CDR3 protein. The sample yields approximately 430,000 distinct CDR3 sequences, approximately 16% seen once. The chain carries TRBV12-3 or TRBV12-4 and TRBJ2-5; no reliable D call. The receptor was isolated from a human donor who was either an allogeneic HSCT recipient or a stem cell or donor lymphocyte infusion donor (not recorded which). It is not recorded whose cells these are; they may come from a transplant donor. Sequenced: blood, either unsorted or a sorted T cell fraction (not recorded which). The CDR3: CASSWRTQETQYF. DNA of the CDR3: TGTGCCAGCAGTTGGCGGACCCAAGAGACCCAGTACTTC.